This section outlines one TCR beta chain sequence together with its context. The antigen is unknown. Once RNA had been extracted, it was reverse transcribed into cDNA to act as the sequencing template. This table comes from immunoSEQ multiplex PCR, and its TCRdb copy is limited to in-frame clones, with some not included. Found here are around 100,000 clones, around 54% of them singletons; the top ten hold roughly 3.5%. These data originate in a study of CD8+ T cells in alopecia areata. The study's findings and limits: Persistence of many expanded lesional clones was seen in scalp and blood during tofacitinib. Unlike in mice, where it was clearer, TCR sharing across patients was less clear, possibly HLA-related.

Indicated treatment: oral pan-JAK inhibitor, 5-10 mg twice daily. The TCR sequence derives from a human donor with alopecia areata. This specimen consisted of CD4+ T cells sorted from blood, obtained at week 24, from a patient treated with tofacitinib.

CDR3 nucleotides: TGTGCCAGCAGCTCCTTTTGGCGGGGGGAGGAGGAGACCCAGTACTTC. This encodes CASSSFWRGEEETQYF. The chain links TRBV11-2 to TRBJ2-5, with TRBD2 matching 8 bases. Germline loops: CDR1 SGHAT, CDR2 FQNNGV. V lost 4 bases to trimming and J lost 5 bases; unmatched junction nucleotides: 12. This CDR3 contains 16 residues.